The clone carrying this TCR beta chain was counted ten times or more. What it recognizes is unknown. This sample is drawn from a study of response to subunit inactivated influenza vaccine. This CDR3 is built from 14 residues. The V and J ends lost 0 bases and 4 bases respectively, with 8 bases between them. Germline lookup yields CDR1 SGHRS and CDR2 YFSETQ. Regarding the study as a whole: Authors suggested few new T cells are recruited by each seasonal influenza vaccination.

MiXCR, applied by TCRdb to the RT-PCR reads, yields one record per CDR3 protein. The profile shows 530,000 or so distinct CDR3 sequences, about 10% of them singletons. The origin of this receptor is a middle-aged man who received an inactivated influenza vaccine. This sequence joins TRBV5-1 and TRBJ2-1, with D tentatively TRBD1 (5 bases). The sequenced sample was PBMCs from blood, obtained on the day of vaccination. As DNA, the CDR3 is TGCGCCAGCAGCTTGGAGACAGCTTACAATGAGCAGTTCTTC. Protein: CASSLETAYNEQFF.